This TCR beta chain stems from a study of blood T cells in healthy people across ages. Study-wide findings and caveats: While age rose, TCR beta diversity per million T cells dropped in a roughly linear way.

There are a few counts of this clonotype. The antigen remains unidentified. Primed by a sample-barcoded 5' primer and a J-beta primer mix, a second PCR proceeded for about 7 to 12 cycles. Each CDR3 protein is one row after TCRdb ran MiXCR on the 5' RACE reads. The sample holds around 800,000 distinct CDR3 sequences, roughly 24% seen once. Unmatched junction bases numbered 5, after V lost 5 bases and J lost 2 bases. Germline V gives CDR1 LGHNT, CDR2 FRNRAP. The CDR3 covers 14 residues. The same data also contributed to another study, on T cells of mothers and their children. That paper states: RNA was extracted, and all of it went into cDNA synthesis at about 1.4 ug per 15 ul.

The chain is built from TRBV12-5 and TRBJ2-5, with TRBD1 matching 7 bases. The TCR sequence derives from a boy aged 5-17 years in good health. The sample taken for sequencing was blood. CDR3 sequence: CASGEGGGQETQYF. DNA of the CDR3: TGTGCTAGTGGTGAAGGGGGCGGGCAAGAGACCCAGTACTTC.